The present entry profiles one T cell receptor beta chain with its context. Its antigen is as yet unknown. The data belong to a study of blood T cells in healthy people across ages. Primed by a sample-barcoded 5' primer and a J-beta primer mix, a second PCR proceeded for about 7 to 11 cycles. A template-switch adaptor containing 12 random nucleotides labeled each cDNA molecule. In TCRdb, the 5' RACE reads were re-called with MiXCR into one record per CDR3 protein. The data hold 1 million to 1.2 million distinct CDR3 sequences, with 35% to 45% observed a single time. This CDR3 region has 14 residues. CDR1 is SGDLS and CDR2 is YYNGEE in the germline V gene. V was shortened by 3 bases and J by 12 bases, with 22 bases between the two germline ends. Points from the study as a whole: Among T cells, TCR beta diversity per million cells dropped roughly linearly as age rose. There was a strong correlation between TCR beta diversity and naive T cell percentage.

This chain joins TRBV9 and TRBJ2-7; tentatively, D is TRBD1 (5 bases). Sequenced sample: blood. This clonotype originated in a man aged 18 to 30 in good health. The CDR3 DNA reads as TGTGCCAGCAGCGCGAGAGCAGGGTCAGAGACCCGGTACTTC. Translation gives CASSARAGSETRYF.